This passage covers 10 T cell receptor beta chains from one sample sequenced in a study of tumor and adjacent non-tumor tissue in lung cancer. Three rounds of nested PCR, following a modified ARM-PCR protocol, produced the TCRbeta library. TCRdb re-called the multiplex PCR reads through MiXCR, storing one row per CDR3 protein. The sample includes around 80,000 distinct CDR3 sequences, 76% of them seen just once. No cell sorting was done before RNA was extracted from the tissue. Distant lung tissue was collected more than 3 cm away from the tumor edge. Material: distant non-tumor lung tissue. The receptors here all came from a man between 65 and 79 years old with non-small cell lung cancer.

This clonotype was found a few times. The genes are TRBV20-1 and TRBJ1-3, with 8 bases fitting TRBD1. Per the germline V gene, CDR1 is DFQATT and CDR2 is SNEGSKA (reference sequence). The CDR3 runs 14 residues. V shed 5 bases and J 4 bases; nucleotides not matched to a gene: 7. CDR3 protein: CSAHGQGEGNTIYF. CDR3 bases: TGCAGTGCTCATGGACAGGGCGAAGGAAACACCATATATTTT.

As concerns this clonotype: The final CDR3 position lacks the conserved phenylalanine or tryptophan, pointing to a likely read error. The DNA is omitted, as the CDR3 cannot be located on it reliably, and the CDR3 follows TCRdb's listing. CDR3 sequence reads: CASSSQGGLCSYEQYY. This sequence joins TRBV6-2 or TRBV6-3 and TRBJ2-7; the table gives TRBD1 as D, unverified against the DNA. In germline, CDR1 is MNHEY, CDR2 SVGEGT. The CDR3 is 16 residues long, ends included.

This clonotype was observed at least ten times. The genes are TRBV5-6 and TRBJ2-3; D possibly corresponds to TRBD1 (6 bases). Germline V gene sequence: CDR1 SGHDT, CDR2 YYEEEE. Between the trimmed V and J ends, which lost 4 bases and 6 bases, there was a span of 12 bases. The CDR3 is made up of 13 amino acids. The CDR3 bases are TGTGCCAGCAGCCCGGACAGTCTTGATACGCAGTATTTT. Translated, it gives CASSPDSLDTQYF.

Concerning this clonotype itself: Relative to the germline gene, one junction end is altered; a read error may explain this. The rearrangement joins TRBV6-6 to TRBJ2-7; 9 nucleotides line up with TRBD1. The germline V gene has CDR1 MNHNY and CDR2 SVGAGI (reference sequence). This CDR3 contains 17 residues. CDR3 region: CASSLRVGDRVSYEQYF. The DNA for the CDR3 is TGTGCCAGCAGTTTGAGGGTTGGGGACAGGGTCTCCTACGAGCAATACTTC.

A note on this clonotype: The CDR3 does not close with the conserved phenylalanine or tryptophan, likely indicating a read error. The rearrangement uses TRBV7-9 and TRBJ2-5; no firm D call. This CDR3 has 15 amino acids. Trimming pared 4 bases from V and 3 bases from J, leaving 15 bases between. In germline, CDR1 is SEHNR, CDR2 FQNEAQ (reference sequence). The CDR3 sequence: CASSSPGNTKETQYL. In DNA form, the CDR3 reads TGTGCCAGCAGCTCCCCAGGCAATACGAAAGAGACCCAGTACCTC.

A remark on this clonotype: An end of the junction does not agree with germline; a read error may underlie this. V usage is TRBV7-8 and J usage is TRBJ2-5; weak D call: TRBD2 (6 bases). Germline CDR1 and CDR2: SGHVS and FQNEAQ. This CDR3 has 15 amino acids. The CDR3 protein is CASNPRSGPQETQYF. CDR3 coding DNA: TGTGCCAGCAACCCTCGGAGCGGGCCTCAAGAGACCCAGTATTTC. Full variable domain (remainder filled in from reference TRBV7-8 and TRBJ2-5): GAGVSQSPRYKVAKRGQDVALRCDPISGHVSLFWYQQALGQGPEFLTYFQNEAQLDKSGLPSDRFFAERPEGSVSTLKIQRTQQEDSAVYLCASNPRSGPQETQYFGPGTRLLVL.

On this clonotype itself: Since a much larger clone is just one base distant, this may be a read error. The rearrangement links TRBV20-1 to TRBJ2-6, with 9 bases that match TRBD1. CDR1 DFQATT and CDR2 SNEGSKA come from the germline V gene (reference sequence). The junction had 15 bases not matched to a gene; V was cut back by 6 bases and J by 0 bases. This CDR3 has 19 residues. CDR3 coding DNA: TGCAGTGCCCCAGAGCGGACAGGGGTTCCTGCCTCTGGGGCCAACGTCCTGACTTTC. Translated: CSAPERTGVPASGANVLTF.

As concerns this clonotype: A much larger clone lies a single base off, so this may be a read error. The chain has TRBV5-4 and TRBJ2-5, with TRBD1 identical over 8 bases. This CDR3 is 16 amino acids long. Looked up from germline, CDR1 is SGHNT and CDR2 is YYREEE (reference sequence). For the CDR3, the DNA is TGTGCCAACAGCTTAGCCAGGGGGCGCGAATTGGAGACCCAGTACTTC. This translates into CANSLARGRELETQYF. Full variable domain (outside the CDR3, taken from reference TRBV5-4 and TRBJ2-5): ETGVTQSPTHLIKTRGQQVTLRCSSQSGHNTVSWYQQALGQGPQFIFQYYREEENGRGNFPPRFSGLQFPNYSSELNVNALELDDSALYLCANSLARGRELETQYFGPGTRLLVL.

In the case of this clonotype: Mismatch with germline at one junction end may stem from a read error. The chain combines TRBV6-2 or TRBV6-3 with TRBJ2-1, with TRBD2 matching over 14 bases. The length of the CDR3 is 19 residues. CDR1 and CDR2 from the germline V gene are MNHEY and SVGEGT. CDR3 bases: TGTGCCATCAGTTATGGGACTAGCGGGAGTGGACGTGGCTACAATGAGCAGTTCTTC. It encodes CAISYGTSGSGRGYNEQFF.

Only a few counts were recorded for this clonotype. A read error may be the cause here, since a much bigger clone is one base away. The rearrangement uses TRBV6-5 and TRBJ2-4, with 12 bases aligning to TRBD1. V gave up 10 bases and J gave up 7 bases; unmatched junction bases: 8. The CDR3 sequence is 14 residues long. The germline V gene encodes CDR1 MNHEY and CDR2 SVGAGI. As DNA, the CDR3 is TGTGCCAACAGCCCCGGGACAGGGGGCAACATTCAGTACTTC. This codes for CANSPGTGGNIQYF.